This T cell receptor (beta chain) was captured in a study of blood T cell repertoires in COVID-19. This CDR3 has 16 residues. The trim removed 0 bases at V and 4 bases at J, leaving 7 bases unmatched. The V gene's germline CDR1 is LGHDT and CDR2 YNNKEL (reference sequence). The method was immunoSEQ multiplex PCR; TCRdb's version includes in-frame clones alone and lacks a portion of them. The profile covers 290,000 or so clones, with over 75% appearing a single time and roughly 1.1% taken by the ten largest. The rearrangement joins TRBV3-1 (or the pseudogene TRBV3-2) to TRBJ2-5; TRBD2 agrees at 8 bases. This clonotype originated in a woman aged 25 to 39 who had recovered from COVID-19. Material: PBMCs or T cells enriched from blood (not recorded which). For the CDR3, the DNA is TGTGCCAGCAGCCAAGAACTAACTAGCGGCCCAGAGACCCAGTACTTC. As protein: CASSQELTSGPETQYF.